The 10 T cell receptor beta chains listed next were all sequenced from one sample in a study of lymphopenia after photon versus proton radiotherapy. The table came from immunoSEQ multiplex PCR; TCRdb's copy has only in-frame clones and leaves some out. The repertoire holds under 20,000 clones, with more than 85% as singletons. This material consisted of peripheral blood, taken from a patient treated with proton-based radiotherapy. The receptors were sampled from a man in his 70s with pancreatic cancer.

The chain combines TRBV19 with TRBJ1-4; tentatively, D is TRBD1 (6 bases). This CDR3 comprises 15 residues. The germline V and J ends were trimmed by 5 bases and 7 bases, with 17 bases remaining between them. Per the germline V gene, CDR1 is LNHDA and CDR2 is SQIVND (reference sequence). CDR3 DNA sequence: TGTGCCAGTAGTCCACAGGGAATCCCCAGTGAAAAACTGTTTTTT. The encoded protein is CASSPQGIPSEKLFF.

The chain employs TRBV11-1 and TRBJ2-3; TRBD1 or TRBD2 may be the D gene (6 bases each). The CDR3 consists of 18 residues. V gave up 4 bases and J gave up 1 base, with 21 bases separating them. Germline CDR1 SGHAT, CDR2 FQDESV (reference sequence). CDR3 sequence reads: CASSSIVGSGGRTDTQYF. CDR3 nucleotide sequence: TGTGCCAGCAGCTCGATAGTGGGGTCCGGGGGCCGCACAGATACGCAGTATTTT. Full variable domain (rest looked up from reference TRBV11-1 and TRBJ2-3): EAEVAQSPRYKITEKSQAVAFWCDPISGHATLYWYRQILGQGPELLVQFQDESVVDDSQLPKDRFSAERLKGVDSTLKIQPAELGDSAMYLCASSSIVGSGGRTDTQYFGPGTRLTVL.

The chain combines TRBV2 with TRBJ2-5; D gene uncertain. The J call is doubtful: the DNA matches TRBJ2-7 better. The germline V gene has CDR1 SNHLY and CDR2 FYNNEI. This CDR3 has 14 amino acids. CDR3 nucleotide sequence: TGTGCCAGCAGTGAAGCGGCACAGACCTACGAGCAGTACTTC. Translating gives CASSEAAQTYEQYF.

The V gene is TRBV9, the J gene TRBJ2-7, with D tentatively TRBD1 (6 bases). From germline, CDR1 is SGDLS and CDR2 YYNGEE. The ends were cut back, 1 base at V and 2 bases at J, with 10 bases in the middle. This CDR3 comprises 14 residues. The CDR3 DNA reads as TGTGCCAGCAGCGTAATGGACAGCCCCTACGAGCAGTACTTC. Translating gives CASSVMDSPYEQYF.

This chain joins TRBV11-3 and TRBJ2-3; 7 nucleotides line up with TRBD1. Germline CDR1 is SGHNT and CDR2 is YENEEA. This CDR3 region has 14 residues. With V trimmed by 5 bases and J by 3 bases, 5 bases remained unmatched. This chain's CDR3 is CASSQGQATDTQYF. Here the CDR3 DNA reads TGTGCCAGCAGCCAAGGACAGGCTACAGATACGCAGTATTTT.

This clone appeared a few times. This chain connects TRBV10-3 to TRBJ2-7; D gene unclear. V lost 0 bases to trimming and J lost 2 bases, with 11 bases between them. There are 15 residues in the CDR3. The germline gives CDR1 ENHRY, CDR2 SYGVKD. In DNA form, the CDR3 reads TGTGCCATCAGTGAGTCGGGCCTGACTCCCTACGAGCAGTACTTC. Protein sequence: CAISESGLTPYEQYF.

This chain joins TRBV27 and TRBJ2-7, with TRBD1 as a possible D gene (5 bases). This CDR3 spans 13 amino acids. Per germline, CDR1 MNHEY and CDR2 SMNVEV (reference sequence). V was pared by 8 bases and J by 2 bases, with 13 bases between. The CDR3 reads CASGNGRAYEQYF. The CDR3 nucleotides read TGTGCCAGCGGGAACGGCAGGGCCTACGAGCAGTACTTC.

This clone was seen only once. For the CDR3, the DNA is TGTGCCAGCAGCTACCGACAGGGCGAGTCCTACGAGCAGTACTTC. This sequence encodes CASSYRQGESYEQYF. J is TRBJ2-7 and V is TRBV7-2; 7 nucleotides match TRBD1. The CDR3 consists of 15 residues. Germline trimming cut 4 bases from V and 1 base from J; bases unmatched to any gene: 7. Looked up from germline, CDR1 is SGHTA and CDR2 is FQGNSA.

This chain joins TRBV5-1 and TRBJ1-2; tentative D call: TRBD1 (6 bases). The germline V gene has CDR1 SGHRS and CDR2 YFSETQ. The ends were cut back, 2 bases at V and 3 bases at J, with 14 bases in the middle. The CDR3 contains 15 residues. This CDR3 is CASSLSGATDYGYTF. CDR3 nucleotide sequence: TGCGCCAGCAGCTTATCGGGGGCGACTGACTATGGCTACACCTTC.

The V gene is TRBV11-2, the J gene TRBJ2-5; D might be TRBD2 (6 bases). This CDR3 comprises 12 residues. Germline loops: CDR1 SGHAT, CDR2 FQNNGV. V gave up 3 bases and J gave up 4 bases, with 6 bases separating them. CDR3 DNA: TGTGCCAGCAGCTTCGGGGGAGAGACCCAGTACTTC. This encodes CASSFGGETQYF. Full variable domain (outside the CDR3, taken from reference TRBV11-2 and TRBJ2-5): EAGVAQSPRYKIIEKRQSVAFWCNPISGHATLYWYQQILGQGPKLLIQFQNNGVVDDSQLPKDRFSAERLKGVDSTLKIQPAKLEDSAVYLCASSFGGETQYFGPGTRLLVL.